This T cell receptor (beta chain) was profiled in a study of blood T cell repertoires in COVID-19. Study-wide context: PBMCs, B-cell-depleted T cells, or T cells were the source of the cDNA or gDNA that made up the material.

In the source study's methods: Scientists estimated how many nucleated cells there were by amplifying reference gene primers. Generated by immunoSEQ multiplex PCR, the TCRdb table keeps only in-frame clones and is missing some. That table furnishes V, J and clone size, whereas the DNA furnished D and trimming. This table holds 250,000 to 300,000 clones, around 85% found once. Germline lookup yields CDR1 SEHNR and CDR2 FQNEAQ (reference sequence). V lost 2 bases and J 3 bases, leaving 22 bases between the germline ends. There are 18 residues in the CDR3. Residents of approximately 25 US areas, aged about 18 to 89 years, made up the participants. Two negative PCRs, clearance, or symptom resolution characterized the recovered Cohort 3 donors.

Sequencing input: PBMCs or T cells enriched from blood (not recorded which). The sequence came from a woman between 50 and 59 years old who had recovered from COVID-19. The rearrangement uses TRBV7-9 and TRBJ2-5, with D maybe TRBD1 (7 bases). The CDR3 sequence: CASSLIEWAGGGEETQYF. CDR3 DNA: TGTGCCAGCAGCTTAATTGAGTGGGCAGGGGGAGGAGAAGAGACCCAGTACTTC.